This paragraph reports one TCR beta chain. This entry belongs to a study of T cell responses to AZD1222 COVID-19 vaccine. V was shortened by 6 bases and J by 3 bases, with 9 bases between the two germline ends. The germline V gene has CDR1 SGHKS and CDR2 YYEKEE (reference sequence). This CDR3 region has 12 residues. The repertoire was sequenced with immunoSEQ multiplex PCR; TCRdb's copy has only in-frame clones and lacks some. The sample lists some 190,000 clones, roughly 92% occurring once. The origin of this receptor is an adult who received the AZD1222 COVID-19 vaccine. The source was peripheral blood, collected 28 days after the second AZD1222 dose. This rearrangement joins TRBV5-5 to TRBJ1-1, with D possibly TRBD1 on 6 matching bases. The CDR3 loop is CASNAGDTEAFF. Here the CDR3 DNA reads TGTGCCAGCAACGCAGGGGACACTGAAGCTTTCTTT.